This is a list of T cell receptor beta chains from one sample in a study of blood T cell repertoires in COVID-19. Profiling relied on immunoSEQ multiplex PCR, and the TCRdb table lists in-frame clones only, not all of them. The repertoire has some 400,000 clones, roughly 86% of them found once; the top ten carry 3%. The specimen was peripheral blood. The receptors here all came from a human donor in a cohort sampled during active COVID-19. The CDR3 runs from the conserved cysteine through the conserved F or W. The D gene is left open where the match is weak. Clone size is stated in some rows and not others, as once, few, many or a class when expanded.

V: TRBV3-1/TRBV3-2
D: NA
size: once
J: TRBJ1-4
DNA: TGTGCCAGCAGCCAAGATTGGGAGGAGAGAAATGAAAAACTGTTTTTT
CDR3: CASSQDWEERNEKLFF

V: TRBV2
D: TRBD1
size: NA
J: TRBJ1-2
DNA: TGTGCCAGCAGCCCAAGTAGGACAGGGTACGACTATGGCTACACCTTC
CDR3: CASSPSRTGYDYGYTF

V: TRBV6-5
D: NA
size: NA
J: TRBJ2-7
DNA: TGTGCCAGCAGTTCCAATCCGGGCTACGAGCAGTACTTC
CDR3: CASSSNPGYEQYF

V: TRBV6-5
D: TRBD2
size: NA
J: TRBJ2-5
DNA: TGTGCCAGCAGCGGGGGACTAGCGCGGCGGGAGACCCAGTACTTC
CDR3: CASSGGLARRETQYF

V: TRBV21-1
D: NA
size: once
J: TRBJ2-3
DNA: TGTGCCAGCAGCAAAGGGTTCAGAGTATGGGCGCCTAGCACAGATACGCAGTATTTT
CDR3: CASSKGFRVWAPSTDTQYF

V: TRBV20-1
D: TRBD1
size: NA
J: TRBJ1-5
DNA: TGCAGTGCTAGTAGAGGACAGGGCGACAATCAGCCCCAGCATTTT
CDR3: CSASRGQGDNQPQHF

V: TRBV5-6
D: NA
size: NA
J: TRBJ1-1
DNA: TGTGCCAGCAGCCCAGGGTACATGAACACTGAAGCTTTCTTT
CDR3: CASSPGYMNTEAFF

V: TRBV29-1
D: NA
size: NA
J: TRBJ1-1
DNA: TGCAGCGTTACAGGGTTCGCGCCTCTGGCTGAAGCTTTCTTT
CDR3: CSVTGFAPLAEAFF

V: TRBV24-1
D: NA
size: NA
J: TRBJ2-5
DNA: TGTGCCACCAGTGATTACAGGATGGAGGGAGAGACCCAGTACTTC
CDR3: CATSDYRMEGETQYF

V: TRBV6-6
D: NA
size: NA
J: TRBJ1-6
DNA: TGTGCCAGCAGCTCGAACAGGGCCGATAATTCACCCCTCCACTTT
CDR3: CASSSNRADNSPLHF

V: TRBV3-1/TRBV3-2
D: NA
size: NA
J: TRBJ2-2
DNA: TGTGCCAGCAGCCAAGATGCTAGTTCTGCCGGGGAGCTGTTTTTT
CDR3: CASSQDASSAGELFF

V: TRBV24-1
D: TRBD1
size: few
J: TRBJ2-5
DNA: TGTGCCACCAGTGAGCCAAAACAGGGGGCCCAAGAGACCCAGTACTTC
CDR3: CATSEPKQGAQETQYF

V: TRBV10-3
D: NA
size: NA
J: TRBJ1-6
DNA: TGTGCCGTAGGGGTTTTGCAGGACGGCTCACCCCTCCACTTT
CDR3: CAVGVLQDGSPLHF

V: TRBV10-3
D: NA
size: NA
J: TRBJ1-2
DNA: TGTGCCATCAGTGAGGCGGGTTTAAATGGCTACACCTTC
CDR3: CAISEAGLNGYTF

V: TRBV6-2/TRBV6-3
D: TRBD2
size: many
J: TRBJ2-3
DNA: TGTGCCAGCAGCCTGGCTTTAGGAAGCGGGGGCTCAGATACGCAGTATTTT
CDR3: CASSLALGSGGSDTQYF

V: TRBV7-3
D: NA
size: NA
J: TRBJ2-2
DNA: TGTGCCAGCAGCTTAGGGCAGGGGACCTCCACCGGGGAGCTGTTTTTT
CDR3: CASSLGQGTSTGELFF

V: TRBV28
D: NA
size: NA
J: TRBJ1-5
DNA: TGTGCCAGCAGGAGGGGGGGGGCTAAGAATCAGCCCCAGCATTTT
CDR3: CASRRGGAKNQPQHF

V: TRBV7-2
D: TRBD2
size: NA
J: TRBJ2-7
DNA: TGTGCCAGCAGCGAGGGACTAATCTACGAGCAGTACTTC
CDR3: CASSEGLIYEQYF

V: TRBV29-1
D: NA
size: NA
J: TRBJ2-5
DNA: TGCAGCGCTTGGGGTGGAGGCCCCGGGGAGACCCAGTACTTC
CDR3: CSAWGGGPGETQYF

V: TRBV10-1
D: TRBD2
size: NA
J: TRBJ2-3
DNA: TGCGCCAGCAGCCCGGGGACTAGCGGGACCGCAGATACGCAGTATTTT
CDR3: CASSPGTSGTADTQYF

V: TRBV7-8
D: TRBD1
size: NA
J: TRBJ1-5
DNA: TGTGCCAGCAGCATTGGGACAGGGAGAGACCAGCCCCAGCATTTT
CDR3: CASSIGTGRDQPQHF

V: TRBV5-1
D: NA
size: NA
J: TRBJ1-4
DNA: TGCGCCAGCAGCTTGGCCGGGGGGCAAGGTGAAAAACTGTTTTTT
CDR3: CASSLAGGQGEKLFF

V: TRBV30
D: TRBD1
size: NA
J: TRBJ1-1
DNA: TGTGCCTGGAGTCCTCAGGGGACAGTGAACACTGAAGCTTTCTTT
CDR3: CAWSPQGTVNTEAFF

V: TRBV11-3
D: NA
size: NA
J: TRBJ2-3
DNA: TGTGCCAGCAGCTTAGGCATGGGTCAGGGGATTACAGATACGCAGTATTTT
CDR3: CASSLGMGQGITDTQYF

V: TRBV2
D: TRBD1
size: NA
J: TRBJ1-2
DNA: TGTGCCAGCAGTGCAGGGGGCCACTATGGCTACACCTTC
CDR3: CASSAGGHYGYTF

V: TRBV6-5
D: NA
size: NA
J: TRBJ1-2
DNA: TGTGCCAGCAGTTACCGGGGAGCGGGGGACTATGGCTACACCTTC
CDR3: CASSYRGAGDYGYTF

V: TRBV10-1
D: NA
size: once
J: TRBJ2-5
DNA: TGCGCCAGCAGTCCAGGGAAAGAGACCCAGTACTTC
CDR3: CASSPGKETQYF

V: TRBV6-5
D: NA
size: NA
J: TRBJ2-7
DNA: TGTGCCAGCATAGCTTATCAGAGCTACGAGCAGTACTTC
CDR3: CASIAYQSYEQYF

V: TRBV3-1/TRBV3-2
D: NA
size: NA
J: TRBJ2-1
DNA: TGTGCCAGCAGCCCCCAACGGAGATCCTACAATGAGCAGTTCTTC
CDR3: CASSPQRRSYNEQFF

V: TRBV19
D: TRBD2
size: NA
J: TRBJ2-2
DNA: TGTGCCAGTAGAAATACGGCGGGCGGGAGGGAAGGCGGGGAGCTGTTTTTT
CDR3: CASRNTAGGREGGELFF

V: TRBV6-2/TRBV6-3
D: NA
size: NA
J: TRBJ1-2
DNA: TGTGCCAGCAGTTACAAGAGGAACTATGGCTACACCTTC
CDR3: CASSYKRNYGYTF

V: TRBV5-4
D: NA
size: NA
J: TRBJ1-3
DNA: TGTGCCAGCAGCTCCGGGACACTTGGAAACACCATATATTTT
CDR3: CASSSGTLGNTIYF

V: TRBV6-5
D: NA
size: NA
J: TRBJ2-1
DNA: TGTGCCAGCAGTTACGTTTTGGAGAATGAGCAGTTCTTC
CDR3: CASSYVLENEQFF

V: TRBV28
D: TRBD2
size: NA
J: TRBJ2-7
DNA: TGTGCCAGCAGTTCCCTAGCGGACTCAACCTACGAGCAGTACTTC
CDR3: CASSSLADSTYEQYF

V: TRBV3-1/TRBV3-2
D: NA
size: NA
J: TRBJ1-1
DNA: TGTGCCAGCACCCTAACAGGGTCGGACACTGAAGCTTTCTTT
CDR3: CASTLTGSDTEAFF

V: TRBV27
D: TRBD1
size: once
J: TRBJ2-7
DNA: TGTGCCAGTCAGGACAGGACCTACGAGCAGTACTTC
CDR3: CASQDRTYEQYF

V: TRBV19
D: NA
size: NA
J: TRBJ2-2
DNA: TGTGCCAGTAGCTACCACTCCGGGGAGCTGTTTTTT
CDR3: CASSYHSGELFF

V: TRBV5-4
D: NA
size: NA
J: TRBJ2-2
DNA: TGTGCCAGCAGCTTGGGAGAAGTACGCACCGGGGAGCTGTTTTTT
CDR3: CASSLGEVRTGELFF

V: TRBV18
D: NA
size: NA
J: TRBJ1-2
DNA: TGTGCCAGCTCACCACCGGGTGGCAGACCCTTCGGGGGCTACACCTTC
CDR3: CASSPPGGRPFGGYTF

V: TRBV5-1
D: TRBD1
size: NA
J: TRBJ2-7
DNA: TGCGCCAGCAGCCCACGACAGGGGGCCTCCTACGAGCAGTACTTC
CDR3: CASSPRQGASYEQYF

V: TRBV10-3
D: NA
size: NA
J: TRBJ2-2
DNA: TGTGCCATCAGGGCAGGGGAGCAAGGGACCGGGGAGCTGTTTTTT
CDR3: CAIRAGEQGTGELFF

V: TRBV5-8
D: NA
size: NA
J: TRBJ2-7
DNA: TGTGCCAGCAGAGGTGACAGGAGCTCCTACGAGCAGTACTTC
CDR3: CASRGDRSSYEQYF

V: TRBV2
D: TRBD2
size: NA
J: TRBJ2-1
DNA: TGTGCCACTAGACTAGCGGGGGCTAATGAGCAGTTCTTC
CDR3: CATRLAGANEQFF

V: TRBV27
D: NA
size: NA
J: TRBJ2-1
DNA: TGTGCCAGCAGGGGACTTAGCTCCTACAATGAGCAGTTCTTC
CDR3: CASRGLSSYNEQFF

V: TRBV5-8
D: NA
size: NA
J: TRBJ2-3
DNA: TGTGCCAGCAGCACTCGACAGTCTAGCACAGATACGCAGTATTTT
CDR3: CASSTRQSSTDTQYF

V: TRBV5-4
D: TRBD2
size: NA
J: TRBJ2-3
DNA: TGTGCCAGCAAGGCGGGAGGGGGTACAGATACGCAGTATTTT
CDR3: CASKAGGGTDTQYF

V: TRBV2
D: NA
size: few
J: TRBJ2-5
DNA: TGTGCCAGCAATAGGGAACGGGGTATCTGGGAGACCCAGTACTTC
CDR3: CASNRERGIWETQYF

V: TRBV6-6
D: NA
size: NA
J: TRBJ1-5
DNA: TGTGCCAGCTCTGACATAGATAGCAATCAGCCCCAGCATTTT
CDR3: CASSDIDSNQPQHF

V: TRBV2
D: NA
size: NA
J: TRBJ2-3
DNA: TGTGCCAGCAGATTGAAAACAGGGTTCAGGGGCACAGATACGCAGTATTTT
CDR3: CASRLKTGFRGTDTQYF

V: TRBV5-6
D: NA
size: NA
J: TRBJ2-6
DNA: TGTGCCAGCAGCTCGGTCACTTTTGAATCTGGGGCCAACGTCCTGACTTTC
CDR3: CASSSVTFESGANVLTF

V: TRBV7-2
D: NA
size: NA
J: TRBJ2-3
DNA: TGTGCCAGCAGCTTACGTCCAGATACGCAGTATTTT
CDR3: CASSLRPDTQYF

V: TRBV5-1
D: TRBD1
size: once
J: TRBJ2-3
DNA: TGCGCCAGCAGCCCGGGACAGGGTGTAGATACGCAGTATTTT
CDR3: CASSPGQGVDTQYF

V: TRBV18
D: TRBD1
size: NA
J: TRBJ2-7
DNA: TGTGCCAGCTCACCCCGGGACAGGAGCTACGAGCAGTACTTC
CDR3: CASSPRDRSYEQYF

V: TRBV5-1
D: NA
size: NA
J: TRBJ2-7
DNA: TGCGCCAGCAGTTCTGGGACATCGGTGAGAAGCGAGCAGTACTTC
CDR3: CASSSGTSVRSEQYF

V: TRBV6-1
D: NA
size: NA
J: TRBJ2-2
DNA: TGTGCCAGCAGTGTTGAGGGGGTCTCGAACACCGGGGAGCTGTTTTTT
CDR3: CASSVEGVSNTGELFF

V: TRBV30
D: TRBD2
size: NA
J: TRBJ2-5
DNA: TGTGCCTGGGTACAGACTAGCGGGGGGCTGCAAGAGACCCAGTACTTC
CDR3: CAWVQTSGGLQETQYF

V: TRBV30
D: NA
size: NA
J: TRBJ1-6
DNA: TGTGCCTGGGGGGCGGGGAGGAATTCACCCCTCCACTTT
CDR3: CAWGAGRNSPLHF

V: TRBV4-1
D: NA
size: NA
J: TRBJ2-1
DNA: TGCGCCAGCAGCCAAGAAGCGAGGGGGAATGAGCAGTTCTTC
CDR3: CASSQEARGNEQFF

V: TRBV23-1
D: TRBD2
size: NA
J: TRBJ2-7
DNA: TGCGCCAGCTCTCCGGGTAGCGGGGGAACCCACGAGCAGTACTTC
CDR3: CASSPGSGGTHEQYF

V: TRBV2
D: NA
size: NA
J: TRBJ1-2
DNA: TGTGCCAGCAGCCCTCGAGGCTACTATGGCTACACCTTC
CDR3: CASSPRGYYGYTF